This entry lists 15 T cell receptor beta chains sequenced from one sample in a study of radiotherapy plus CTLA-4 blockade in lung cancer. The assay was immunoSEQ multiplex PCR, and TCRdb's table has in-frame clones only and misses some. The sample lists about 45,000 clones; 70% to 80% were seen once. Sequences were derived from peripheral blood, sampled from a patient treated with radiotherapy plus ipilimumab. These receptors came from a human donor with non-small cell lung cancer who had stable disease on radiotherapy plus ipilimumab.

The chain couples TRBV11-2 to TRBJ1-1, with D unclear. Germline V lookup: CDR1 SGHAT, CDR2 FQNNGV. The V end was cut by 3 bases, the J end by 4 bases, with 12 bases between. The CDR3 totals 14 residues. The CDR3 sequence is CASSFGGVGTEAFF. The DNA of the CDR3 is TGTGCCAGCAGCTTCGGAGGAGTAGGCACTGAAGCTTTCTTT.

This chain joins TRBV25-1 and TRBJ1-2; D is ambiguous. CDR3 length equals 12 residues. The V end was cut by 4 bases, the J end by 8 bases, with 11 bases between. Germline V CDR1 and CDR2: MGHDK, SYGVNS. The CDR3 nucleotides are TGTGCCAGCAGTGGAATTGAGGGCGGCTACACCTTC. It is translated as CASSGIEGGYTF.

This clone was found once. This chain joins TRBV5-1 and TRBJ2-2; 7 nucleotides line up with TRBD2. V trimming: 3 bases; J trimming: 5 bases; junction bases outside the gene matches: 13. The CDR3 has 17 residues. Germline V gene sequence: CDR1 SGHRS, CDR2 YFSETQ. The CDR3 bases are TGCGCCAGCAGCTCCAAAGGCCCCGGGACTATGACCGGGGAGCTGTTTTTT. Translating gives CASSSKGPGTMTGELFF.

V usage is TRBV18 and J usage is TRBJ1-5; a weak D match, TRBD1 (6 bases). Per the germline V gene, CDR1 is KGHSH and CDR2 is LQKENI. V lost 4 bases, J lost 2 bases, and 12 bases lay in between. This CDR3 has 15 residues. The CDR3 bases are TGTGCCAGCTCACGTCCAGGGGAAGGCAATCAGCCCCAGCATTTT. Translated, it gives CASSRPGEGNQPQHF.

This rearrangement joins TRBV5-4 to TRBJ1-2; 7 bases align to TRBD1. The V and J ends lost 6 bases and 6 bases, in that order; junction bases with no gene match: 14. The CDR3 is 15 residues long. Germline V gives CDR1 SGHNT, CDR2 YYREEE (reference sequence). Here the CDR3 DNA reads TGTGCCAGCACCCTACTTGGACAGGAGACAAATGGCTACACCTTC. As protein: CASTLLGQETNGYTF.

This clone was observed a few times. This chain links TRBV11-2 with TRBJ1-1, with D possibly matching TRBD1 (5 bases). V was pared by 10 bases and J by 1 base, with 13 bases between. CDR3 size: 13 residues. The germline gives CDR1 SGHAT, CDR2 FQNNGV. The CDR3 reads CATRLGGNTEAFF. In DNA, the CDR3 is TGTGCCACTCGCTTGGGGGGGAACACTGAAGCTTTCTTT.

CDR3 amino acids: CASSLEQGAGYTF. DNA for the CDR3: TGCGCCAGCAGCTTGGAACAGGGTGCTGGCTACACCTTC. The V gene is TRBV5-1, the J gene TRBJ1-2, with D maybe TRBD1 (6 bases). The CDR3 covers 13 residues. CDR1 and CDR2 from the germline V gene are SGHRS and YFSETQ. The V end lost 0 bases, the J end lost 7 bases, and 10 bases lay between the germline ends.

Notes on this clone: It is unclear where the CDR3 begins or ends on the DNA, so no DNA is shown, and the CDR3 is as TCRdb lists it. Here the CDR3 reads CASSILVYNEQFF. This chain links TRBV5-1 with TRBJ2-1. The CDR3 has 13 residues if both end residues are counted. Germline lookup yields CDR1 SGHRS and CDR2 YFSETQ.

The V call is TRBV15, the J call TRBJ2-3, with D possibly TRBD1 on 6 matching bases. CDR3 length equals 16 residues. The V gene's germline CDR1 is LNHNV and CDR2 YYDKDF (reference sequence). Trimming pared 1 base from V and 3 bases from J, leaving 14 bases between. The CDR3 coding sequence is TGTGCCACCAGCAGAGCCAATGTGGGGGCGACAGATACGCAGTATTTT. Encoded protein: CATSRANVGATDTQYF.

The chain carries TRBV4-3 and TRBJ1-6; D remains ambiguous. V gave up 0 bases and J gave up 3 bases, with 9 bases separating them. Germline V lookup: CDR1 LGHNA, CDR2 YSLEER. CDR3 length: 16 amino acids. CDR3 in DNA: TGCGCCAGCAGCCAAGATTTCCGGCTCTATAATTCACCCCTCCACTTT. It is translated as CASSQDFRLYNSPLHF.

This chain's CDR3 is CASRPGLTLSTDTQYF. The DNA for the CDR3 is TGCGCCAGCAGACCGGGACTAACGCTTAGCACAGATACGCAGTATTTT. The rearrangement links TRBV10-2 to TRBJ2-3; 7 nucleotides agree with TRBD2. Per germline, CDR1 WSHSY and CDR2 SAAADI. There are 16 residues in the CDR3. Unmatched junction bases numbered 9, after V lost 6 bases and J lost 0 bases.

CDR3 sequence: CASSSDRAAGNTIYF. Written as DNA, the CDR3 is TGTGCCAGCAGTTCGGACAGGGCAGCTGGAAACACCATATATTTT. This chain links TRBV27 with TRBJ1-3; 8 positions match TRBD1. CDR3 length equals 15 residues. With 4 bases clipped from V and 2 bases from J, the junction kept 4 bases outside the gene matches. Germline V gene sequence: CDR1 MNHEY, CDR2 SMNVEV (reference sequence).

The chain is built from TRBV9 and TRBJ2-3, with D possibly matching TRBD2 (6 bases). Per the germline V gene, CDR1 is SGDLS and CDR2 is YYNGEE. V was shortened by 4 bases and J by 1 base, with 16 bases between the two germline ends. CDR3 size: 16 residues. The CDR3 bases are TGTGCCAGCAGCACAGAGGGGAGGACGCGCACAGATACGCAGTATTTT. This gives the protein CASSTEGRTRTDTQYF.

The CDR3 bases are TGCGCCAGCAGATTCCGACTAGCGGGGATCAATGAGCAGTTCTTC. Protein sequence: CASRFRLAGINEQFF. The genes are TRBV5-1 and TRBJ2-1, with TRBD2 matching 11 bases. CDR3 size: 15 residues. J gave up 6 bases and V 5 bases, and 7 bases lay outside the gene matches. CDR1 and CDR2 from the germline V gene are SGHRS and YFSETQ.

The gene calls are TRBV5-6 and TRBJ1-4, with D maybe TRBD1 (6 bases). The V end was cut by 4 bases, the J end by 5 bases, with 12 bases between. The CDR3 is 14 residues long. The germline CDR1 and CDR2 sequences are SGHDT and YYEEEE. The CDR3 spells CASSLGGGNEKLFF. The CDR3 region has the DNA TGTGCCAGCAGCCTAGGAGGGGGGAATGAAAAACTGTTTTTT.